This T cell receptor (beta chain) emerged from a study of blood T cell repertoires in COVID-19 (TCRdb year 2020). Notes on the research overall: The collaborator samples originated in the United States, Italy and Spain and spanned the acute and convalescent phases of COVID-19. The repertoires were made available in a free public database intended to serve as a resource for research on the immune response to SARS-CoV-2. Samples were obtained from the ongoing ImmuneRACE study (first 160 participants) and from over 1,000 subjects provided by 6 global collaborators. A de-identified subject ID, COVID-19 status, age in years and sex were almost always included in the sample metadata. The material from the prospective study consisted of cDNA or gDNA derived from T cells, B-cell-depleted T cells, or PBMCs. Where available, HLA class I and class II types were taken from metadata supplied by the sample provider and were not determined by assay-based typing. Deeply sampled blood TCRbeta repertoires from subjects exposed to, actively infected with, or recovered from COVID-19 were included in the dataset.

For this clone: Its antigen is unknown. Base qualities were left out, and no much larger clone turns up one base away.

CDR1 and CDR2 (SGHTA, FQGNSA) derive from the germline V gene. V was cut back by 5 bases and J by 2 bases, leaving a gap of 12 bases between them. Its CDR3 holds 14 amino acids, cysteine through phenylalanine. The read is trimmed to its CDR3 DNA, 42 bases read in frame from base 1. General findings and caveats noted by the study authors: The amount of clinical and demographic metadata varied by source and participant and was provided uncurated.

One collaborating source in Seattle enrolled patients while the patients were actively infected and followed the patients over time throughout the course of disease. Collaborating institutions collected whole blood in K2EDTA tubes following their own protocols. For TCRbeta analysis, collaborators shipped samples as frozen whole blood, isolated PBMCs, or DNA extracted from either of those sample types. TCRbeta CDR3 regions were amplified from genomic DNA using the immunoSEQ Assay, a bias-controlled multiplex PCR. Concerning the study's data processing: The number of nucleated cells in each sample was estimated by amplification of reference gene primers within the assay. To quantify the absolute abundance of each unique TCRbeta CDR3 rearrangement, sequence reads were collapsed and filtered. For each sample, productive Simpson clonality was calculated as the square root of Simpson's diversity index over productive rearrangements. TCRdb took this table from immuneACCESS and kept in-frame rearrangements with V and J called. Such tables lack part of the clones; where checked against another copy, unresolved V genes explain under half of the gap, and the rest is unexplained. That table furnishes V, J and clone size, whereas the DNA furnished D and trimming. The sample table shows tens of thousands of clones, and around 80% are seen once. The ten largest clones represent roughly 10% of the sample.

The sequence derives from a man aged 25 to 40 with COVID-19, enrolled during active disease. Sequenced material: peripheral blood. This sequence uses TRBV7-2 and TRBJ2-5; TRBD2 is perhaps the D gene, given 6 matching bases. The CDR3 region: CASSRGTVQETQYF. The nucleotides are TGTGCCAGCAGCCGCGGGACGGTGCAAGAGACCCAGTACTTC.